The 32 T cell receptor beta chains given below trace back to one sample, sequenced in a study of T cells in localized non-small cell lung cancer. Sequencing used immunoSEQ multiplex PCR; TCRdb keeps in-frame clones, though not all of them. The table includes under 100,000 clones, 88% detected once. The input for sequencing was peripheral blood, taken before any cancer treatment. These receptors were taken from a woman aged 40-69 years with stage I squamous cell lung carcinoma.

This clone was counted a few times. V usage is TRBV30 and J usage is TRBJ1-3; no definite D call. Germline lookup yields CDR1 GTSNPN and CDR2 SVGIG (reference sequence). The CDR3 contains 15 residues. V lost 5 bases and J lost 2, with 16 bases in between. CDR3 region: CAWQPGGTAGNTIYF. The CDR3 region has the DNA TGTGCCTGGCAGCCCGGAGGTACAGCTGGAAACACCATATATTTT. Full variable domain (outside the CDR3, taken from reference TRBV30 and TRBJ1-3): SQTIHQWPATLVQPVGSPLSLECTVEGTSNPNLYWYRQAAGRGLQLLFYSVGIGQISSEVPQNLSASRPQDRQFILSSKKLLLSDSGFYLCAWQPGGTAGNTIYFGEGSWLTVV.

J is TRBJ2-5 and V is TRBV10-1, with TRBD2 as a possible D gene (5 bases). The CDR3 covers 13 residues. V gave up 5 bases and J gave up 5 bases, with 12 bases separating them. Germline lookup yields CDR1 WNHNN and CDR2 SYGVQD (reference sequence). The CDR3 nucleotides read TGCGCCAGCAGTAAGACCCGAGGGGAGACCCAGTACTTC. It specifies CASSKTRGETQYF.

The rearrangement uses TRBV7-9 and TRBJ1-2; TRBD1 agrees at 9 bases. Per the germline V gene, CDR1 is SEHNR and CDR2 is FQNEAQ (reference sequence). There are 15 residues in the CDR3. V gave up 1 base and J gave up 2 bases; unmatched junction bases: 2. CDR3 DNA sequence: TGTGCCAGCAGCTTAGGTGGACAGGGGAACTATGGCTACACCTTC. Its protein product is CASSLGGQGNYGYTF.

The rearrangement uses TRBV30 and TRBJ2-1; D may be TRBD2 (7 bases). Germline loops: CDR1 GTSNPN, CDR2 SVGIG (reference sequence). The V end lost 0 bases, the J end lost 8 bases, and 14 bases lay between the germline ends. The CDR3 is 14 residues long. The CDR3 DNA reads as TGTGCCTGGAGTGTCGGGGGGCCCTGGGATGAGCAGTTCTTC. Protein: CAWSVGGPWDEQFF.

The CDR3 DNA sequence: TGTGCCAGTAGGACTAGCGGGGGGAGCACAGATACGCAGTATTTT. Its protein is CASRTSGGSTDTQYF. The gene calls are TRBV19 and TRBJ2-3, with 13 bases that match TRBD2. The CDR3 spans 15 residues. CDR1 is LNHDA and CDR2 is SQIVND in the germline V gene (reference sequence). V lost 6 bases to trimming and J lost 0 bases; unmatched junction nucleotides: 0.

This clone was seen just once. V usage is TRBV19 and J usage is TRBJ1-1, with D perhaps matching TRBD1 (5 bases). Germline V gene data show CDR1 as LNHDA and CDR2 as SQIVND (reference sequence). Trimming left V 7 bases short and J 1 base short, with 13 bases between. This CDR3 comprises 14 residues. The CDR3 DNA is TGTGCCAGTATCTCCTTAGGGGCGAACACTGAAGCTTTCTTT. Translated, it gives CASISLGANTEAFF.

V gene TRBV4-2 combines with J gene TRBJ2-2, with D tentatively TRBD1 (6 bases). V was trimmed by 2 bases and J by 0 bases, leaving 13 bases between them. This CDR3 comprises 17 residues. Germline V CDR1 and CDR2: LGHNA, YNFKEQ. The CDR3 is CASSQPLRTANTGELFF. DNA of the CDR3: TGTGCCAGCAGCCAACCTCTTAGGACAGCGAACACCGGGGAGCTGTTTTTT.

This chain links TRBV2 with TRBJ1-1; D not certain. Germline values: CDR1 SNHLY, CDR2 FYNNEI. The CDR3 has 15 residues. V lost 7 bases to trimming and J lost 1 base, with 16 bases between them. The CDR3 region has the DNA TGTGCCAGCACCCCGTCCATCGAACCGAACACTGAAGCTTTCTTT. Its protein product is CASTPSIEPNTEAFF. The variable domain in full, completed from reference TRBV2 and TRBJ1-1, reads EPEVTQTPSHQVTQMGQEVILRCVPISNHLYFYWYRQILGQKVEFLVSFYNNEISEKSEIFDDQFSVERPDGSNFTLKIRSTKLEDSAMYFCASTPSIEPNTEAFFGQGTRLTVV.

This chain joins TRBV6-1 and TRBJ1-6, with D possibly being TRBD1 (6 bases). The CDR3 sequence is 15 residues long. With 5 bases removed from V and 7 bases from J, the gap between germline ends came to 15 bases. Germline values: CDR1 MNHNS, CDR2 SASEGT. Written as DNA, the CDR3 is TGTGCCAGCAGTTTACAGGGACTCCAGAATTCACCCCTCCACTTT. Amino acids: CASSLQGLQNSPLHF.

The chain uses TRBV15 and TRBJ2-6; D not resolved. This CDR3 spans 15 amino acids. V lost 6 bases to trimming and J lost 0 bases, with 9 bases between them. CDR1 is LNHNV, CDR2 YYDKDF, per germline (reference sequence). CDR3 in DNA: TGTGCCACCAGAAAGATGGACTCTGGGGCCAACGTCCTGACTTTC. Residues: CATRKMDSGANVLTF.

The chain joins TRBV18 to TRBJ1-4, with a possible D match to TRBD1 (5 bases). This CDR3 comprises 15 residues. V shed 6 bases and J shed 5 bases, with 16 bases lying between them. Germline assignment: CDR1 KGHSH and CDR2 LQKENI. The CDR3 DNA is TGTGCCAGCTCTCTCTCGGGGCAGCCAAATGAAAAACTGTTTTTT. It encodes CASSLSGQPNEKLFF.

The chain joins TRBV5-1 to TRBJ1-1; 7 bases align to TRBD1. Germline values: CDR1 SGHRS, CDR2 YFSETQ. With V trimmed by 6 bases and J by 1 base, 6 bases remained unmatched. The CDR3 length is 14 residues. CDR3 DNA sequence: TGCGCCAGCACCCGACAGGGCGAGAACACTGAAGCTTTCTTT. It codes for CASTRQGENTEAFF.

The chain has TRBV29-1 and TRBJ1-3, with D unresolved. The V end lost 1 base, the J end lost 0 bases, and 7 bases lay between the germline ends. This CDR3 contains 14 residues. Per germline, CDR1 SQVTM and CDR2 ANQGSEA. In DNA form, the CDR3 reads TGCAGCGTTGAAGTAGGAGACTCTGGAAACACCATATATTTT. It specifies CSVEVGDSGNTIYF. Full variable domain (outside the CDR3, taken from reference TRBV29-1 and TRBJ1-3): SAVISQKPSRDICQRGTSLTIQCQVDSQVTMMFWYRQQPGQSLTLIATANQGSEATYESGFVIDKFPISRPNLTFSTLTVSNMSPEDSSIYLCSVEVGDSGNTIYFGEGSWLTVV.

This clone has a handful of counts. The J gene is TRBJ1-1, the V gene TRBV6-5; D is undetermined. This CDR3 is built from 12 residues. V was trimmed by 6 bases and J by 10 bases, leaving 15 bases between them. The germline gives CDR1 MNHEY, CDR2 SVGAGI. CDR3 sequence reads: CASRPLPGPAFF. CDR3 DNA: TGTGCCAGCAGGCCGCTACCGGGCCCAGCTTTCTTT.

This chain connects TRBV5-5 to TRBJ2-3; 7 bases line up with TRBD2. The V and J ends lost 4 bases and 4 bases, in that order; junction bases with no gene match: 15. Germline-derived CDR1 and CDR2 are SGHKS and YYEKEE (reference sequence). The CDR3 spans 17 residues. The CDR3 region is CASSDTTSQRGADTQYF. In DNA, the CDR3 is TGTGCCAGCAGCGATACTACTAGCCAGCGGGGAGCAGATACGCAGTATTTT.

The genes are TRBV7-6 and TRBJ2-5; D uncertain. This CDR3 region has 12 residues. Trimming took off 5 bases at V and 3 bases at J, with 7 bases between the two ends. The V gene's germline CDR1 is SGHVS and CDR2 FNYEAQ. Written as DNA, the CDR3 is TGTGCCAGCAGCCTCAACGAAGAGACCCAGTACTTC. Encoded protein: CASSLNEETQYF.

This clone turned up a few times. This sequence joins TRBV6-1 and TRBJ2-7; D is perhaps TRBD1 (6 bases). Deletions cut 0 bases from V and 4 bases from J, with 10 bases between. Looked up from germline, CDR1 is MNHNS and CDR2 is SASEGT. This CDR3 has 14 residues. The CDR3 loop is CASSEARGFYEQYF. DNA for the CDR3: TGTGCCAGCAGTGAAGCGAGGGGGTTTTACGAGCAGTACTTC.

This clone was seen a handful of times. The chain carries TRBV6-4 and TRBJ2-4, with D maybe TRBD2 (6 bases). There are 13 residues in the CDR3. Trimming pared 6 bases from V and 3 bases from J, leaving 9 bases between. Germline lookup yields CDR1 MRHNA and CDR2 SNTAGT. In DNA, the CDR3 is TGTGCCAGCAGACTCGGGGGCAAAAACATTCAGTACTTC. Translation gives CASRLGGKNIQYF.

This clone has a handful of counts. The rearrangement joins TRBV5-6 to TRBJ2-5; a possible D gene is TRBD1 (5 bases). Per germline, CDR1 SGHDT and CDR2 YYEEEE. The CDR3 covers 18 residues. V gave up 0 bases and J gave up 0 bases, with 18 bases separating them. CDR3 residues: CASSLATRVSLNQETQYF. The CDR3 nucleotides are TGTGCCAGCAGCTTGGCCACCAGGGTGTCTTTGAACCAAGAGACCCAGTACTTC.

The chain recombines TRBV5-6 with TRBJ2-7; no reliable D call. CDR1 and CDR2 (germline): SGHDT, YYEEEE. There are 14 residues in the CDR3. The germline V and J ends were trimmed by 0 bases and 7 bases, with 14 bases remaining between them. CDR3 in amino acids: CASSLDGSSREQYF. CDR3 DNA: TGTGCCAGCAGCTTGGACGGCTCCTCGAGGGAGCAGTACTTC.

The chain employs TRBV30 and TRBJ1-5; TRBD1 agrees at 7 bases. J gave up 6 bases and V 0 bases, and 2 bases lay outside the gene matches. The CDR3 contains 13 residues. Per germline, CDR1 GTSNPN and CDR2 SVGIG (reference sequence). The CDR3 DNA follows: TGTGCCTGGAGTGTACAGGGGACTCAGCCCCAGCATTTT. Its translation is CAWSVQGTQPQHF.

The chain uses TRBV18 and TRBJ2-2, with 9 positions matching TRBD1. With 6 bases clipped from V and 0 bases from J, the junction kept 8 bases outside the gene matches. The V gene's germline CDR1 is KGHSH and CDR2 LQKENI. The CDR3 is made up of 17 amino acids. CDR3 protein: CASSGTRTGANTGELFF. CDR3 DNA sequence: TGTGCCAGCTCCGGGACGAGGACAGGGGCGAACACCGGGGAGCTGTTTTTT.

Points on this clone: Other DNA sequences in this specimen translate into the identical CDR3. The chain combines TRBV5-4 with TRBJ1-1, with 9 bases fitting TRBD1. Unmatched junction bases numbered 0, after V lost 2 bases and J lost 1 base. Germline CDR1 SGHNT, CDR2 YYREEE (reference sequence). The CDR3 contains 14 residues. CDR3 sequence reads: CASSLQGANTEAFF. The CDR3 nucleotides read TGTGCCAGCAGCTTACAGGGGGCGAACACTGAAGCTTTCTTT.

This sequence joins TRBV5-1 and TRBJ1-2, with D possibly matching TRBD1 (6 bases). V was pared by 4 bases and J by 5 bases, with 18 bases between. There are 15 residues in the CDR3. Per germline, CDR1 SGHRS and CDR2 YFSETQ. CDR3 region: CASSQTTGTSYGYTF. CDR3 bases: TGCGCCAGCAGCCAAACCACCGGGACATCATATGGCTACACCTTC.

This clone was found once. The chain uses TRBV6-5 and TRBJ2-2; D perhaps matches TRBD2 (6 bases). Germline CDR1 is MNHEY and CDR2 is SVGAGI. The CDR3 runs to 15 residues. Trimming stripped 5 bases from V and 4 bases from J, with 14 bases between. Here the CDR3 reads CASSTRDGGTGELFF. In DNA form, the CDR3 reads TGTGCCAGCAGTACTCGGGACGGGGGCACCGGGGAGCTGTTTTTT.

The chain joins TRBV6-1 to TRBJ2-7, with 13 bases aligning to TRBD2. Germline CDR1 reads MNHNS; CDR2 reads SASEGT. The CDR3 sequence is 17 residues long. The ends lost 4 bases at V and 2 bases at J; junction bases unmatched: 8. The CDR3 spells CASSGTSGGPRPYEQYF. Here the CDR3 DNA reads TGTGCCAGCAGTGGGACTAGCGGGGGCCCGCGGCCCTACGAGCAGTACTTC.

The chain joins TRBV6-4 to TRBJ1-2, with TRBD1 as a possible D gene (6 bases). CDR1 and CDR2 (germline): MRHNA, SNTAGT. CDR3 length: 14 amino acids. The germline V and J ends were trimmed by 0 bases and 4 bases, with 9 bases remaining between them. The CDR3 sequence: CASSDSTGSYGYTF. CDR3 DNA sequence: TGTGCCAGCAGTGACTCGACAGGTAGCTATGGCTACACCTTC.

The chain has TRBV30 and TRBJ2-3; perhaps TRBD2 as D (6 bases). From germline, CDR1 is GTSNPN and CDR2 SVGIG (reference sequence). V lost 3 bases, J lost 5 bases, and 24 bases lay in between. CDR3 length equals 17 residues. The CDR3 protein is CAWRAQRALVRGDTQYF. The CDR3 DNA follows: TGTGCCTGGAGGGCACAGCGGGCCCTTGTGCGGGGAGATACGCAGTATTTT.

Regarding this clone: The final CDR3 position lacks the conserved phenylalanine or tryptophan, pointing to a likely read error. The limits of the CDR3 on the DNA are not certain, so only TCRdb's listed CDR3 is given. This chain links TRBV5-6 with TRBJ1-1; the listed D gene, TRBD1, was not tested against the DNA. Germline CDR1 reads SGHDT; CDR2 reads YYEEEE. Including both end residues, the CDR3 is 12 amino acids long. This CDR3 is CASSLGRETGAI.

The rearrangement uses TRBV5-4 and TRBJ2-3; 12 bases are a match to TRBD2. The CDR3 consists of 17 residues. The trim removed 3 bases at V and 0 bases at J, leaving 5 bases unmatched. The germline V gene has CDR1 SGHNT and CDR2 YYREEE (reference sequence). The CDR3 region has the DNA TGTGCCAGCAGCTCGGCTAGCGGGGGGGCTAGCACAGATACGCAGTATTTT. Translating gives CASSSASGGASTDTQYF.

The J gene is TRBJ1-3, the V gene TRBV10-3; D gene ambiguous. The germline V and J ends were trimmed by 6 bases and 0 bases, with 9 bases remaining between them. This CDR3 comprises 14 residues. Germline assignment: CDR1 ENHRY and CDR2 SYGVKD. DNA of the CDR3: TGTGCCATCAGACATTCCAGCTCTGGAAACACCATATATTTT. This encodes CAIRHSSSGNTIYF.

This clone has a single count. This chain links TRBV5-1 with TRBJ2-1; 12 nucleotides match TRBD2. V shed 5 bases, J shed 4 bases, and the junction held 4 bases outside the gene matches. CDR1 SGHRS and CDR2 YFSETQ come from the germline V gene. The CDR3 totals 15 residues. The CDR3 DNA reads TGCGCCAGCAGTCTGACTAGCGGGGGTTACAATGAGCAGTTCTTC. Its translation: CASSLTSGGYNEQFF. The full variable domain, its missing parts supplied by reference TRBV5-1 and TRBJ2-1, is KAGVTQTPRYLIKTRGQQVTLSCSPISGHRSVSWYQQTPGQGLQFLFEYFSETQRNKGNFPGRFSGRQFSNSRSEMNVSTLELGDSALYLCASSLTSGGYNEQFFGPGTRLTVL.